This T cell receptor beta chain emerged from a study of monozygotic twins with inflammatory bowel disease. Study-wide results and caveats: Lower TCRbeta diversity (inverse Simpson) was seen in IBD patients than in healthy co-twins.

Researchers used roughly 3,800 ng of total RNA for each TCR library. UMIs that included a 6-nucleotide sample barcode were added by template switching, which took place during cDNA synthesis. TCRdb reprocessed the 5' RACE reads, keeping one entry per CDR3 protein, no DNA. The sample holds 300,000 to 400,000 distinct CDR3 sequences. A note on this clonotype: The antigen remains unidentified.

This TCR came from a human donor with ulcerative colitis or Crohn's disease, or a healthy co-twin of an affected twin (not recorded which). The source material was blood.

This CDR3 is CASRFRQGRNTEAFF. The V gene is TRBV11-3, the J gene TRBJ1-1; TCRdb's D call of TRBD1 is untestable without DNA. Germline-derived CDR1 and CDR2 are SGHNT and YENEEA. CDR3 length: 15 amino acids.